The clone carrying this T cell receptor (beta chain) was found many times. This sample stems from a study of human T cells and chemical hapten exposure. Time point noted: pre-sensitization, week 0. Regarding treatment: therapeutic diphenylcyclopropenone sensitization with weekly scalp DPC. From germline, CDR1 is MNHEY and CDR2 SVGEGT. The CDR3 contains 14 residues. V lost 0 bases and J lost 7, with 7 bases in between. MiXCR, run by TCRdb on the RACE reads, gives a single entry per CDR3 protein. The data contain 350,000 to 400,000 distinct CDR3 sequences, around 5.5% of them seen just once; the ten biggest clones take up 2% to 3%.

The chain employs TRBV6-2 or TRBV6-3 and TRBJ1-6; D remains ambiguous. The clonotype originates from a woman aged 45-65 years with alopecia areata. Some clones in this sample may be carry-over from other donors' samples. The specimen comprised whole blood, sampled in connection with sensitization to the hapten diphenylcyclopropenone (DPC). CDR3 DNA sequence: TGTGCCAGCAGTTACTCGACTTGGAATTCACCCCTCCACTTT. Translation gives CASSYSTWNSPLHF.